This TCR beta chain was observed in a study of blood T cell repertoires in COVID-19. Study as a whole: The cDNA or gDNA used as material had been derived from T cells, B-cell-depleted T cells, or PBMCs.

Original handling: Estimation of nucleated cell counts was performed using reference gene primer amplification. Assay: immunoSEQ multiplex PCR; the TCRdb copy retains only in-frame clones and omits some. That table gives V, J and clone size, and the DNA gave D and trimming. This sample yields roughly 350,000 clones, of which around nine tenths are seen a single time; approximately 3.5% belongs to the top ten. The junction had 9 bases not matched to a gene; V was cut back by 2 bases and J by 5 bases. CDR3 length: 15 amino acids. Looked up from germline, CDR1 is SGDLS and CDR2 is YYNGEE. The material sequenced was peripheral blood. The gene calls are TRBV9 and TRBJ2-5; 7 bases are shared with TRBD2. The clonotype was recovered from a woman aged 18-30 years who had recovered from COVID-19. The CDR3 loop is CASSVGGQPSETQYF. DNA of the CDR3: TGTGCCAGCAGCGTGGGAGGGCAGCCTTCGGAGACCCAGTACTTC.